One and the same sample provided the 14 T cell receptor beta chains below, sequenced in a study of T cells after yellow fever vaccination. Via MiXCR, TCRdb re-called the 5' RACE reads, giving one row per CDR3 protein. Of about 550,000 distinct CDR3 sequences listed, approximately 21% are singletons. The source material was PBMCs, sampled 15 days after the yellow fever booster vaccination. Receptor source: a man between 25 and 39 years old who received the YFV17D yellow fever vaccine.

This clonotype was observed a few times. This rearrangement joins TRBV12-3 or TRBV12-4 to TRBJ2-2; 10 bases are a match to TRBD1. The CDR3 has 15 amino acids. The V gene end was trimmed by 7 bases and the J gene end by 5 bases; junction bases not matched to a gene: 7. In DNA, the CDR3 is TGTGCCAGCACCAATGGGGGACAGGGGACCGGGGAGCTGTTTTTT. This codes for CASTNGGQGTGELFF.

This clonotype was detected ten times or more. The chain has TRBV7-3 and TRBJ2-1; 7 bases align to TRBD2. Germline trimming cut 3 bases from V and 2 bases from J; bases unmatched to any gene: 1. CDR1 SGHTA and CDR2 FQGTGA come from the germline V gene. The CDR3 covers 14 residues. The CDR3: CASSLGGPYNEQFF. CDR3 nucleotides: TGTGCCAGCAGCTTGGGAGGGCCCTACAATGAGCAGTTCTTC.

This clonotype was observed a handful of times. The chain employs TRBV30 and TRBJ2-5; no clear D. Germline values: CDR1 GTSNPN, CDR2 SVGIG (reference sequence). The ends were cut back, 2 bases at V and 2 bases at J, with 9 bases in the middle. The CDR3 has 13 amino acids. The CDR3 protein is CAWSPAVQETQYF. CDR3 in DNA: TGTGCCTGGAGTCCAGCAGTTCAAGAGACCCAGTACTTC.

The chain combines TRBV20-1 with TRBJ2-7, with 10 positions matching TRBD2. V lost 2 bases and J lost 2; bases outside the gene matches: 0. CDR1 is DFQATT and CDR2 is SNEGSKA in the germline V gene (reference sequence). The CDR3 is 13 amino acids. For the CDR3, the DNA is TGCAGTGCTAGAAGCGGGAGGGCCTACGAGCAGTACTTC. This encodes CSARSGRAYEQYF.

The CDR3, as DNA: TGTGCCAGCAGCTTCTCTTGGGGCGAGCAGTACTTC. This gives the protein CASSFSWGEQYF. This chain uses TRBV7-2 with TRBJ2-7; D ambiguous. CDR3 length: 12 amino acids. Trimming took 3 bases from V and 6 from J, leaving 9 bases between them. Germline CDR1 SGHTA, CDR2 FQGNSA.

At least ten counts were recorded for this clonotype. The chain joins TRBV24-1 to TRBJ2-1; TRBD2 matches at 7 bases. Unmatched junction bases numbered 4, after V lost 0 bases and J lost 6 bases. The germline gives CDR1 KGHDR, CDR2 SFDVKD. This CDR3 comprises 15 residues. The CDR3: CATSDLGGEANEQFF. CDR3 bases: TGTGCCACCAGTGATTTGGGGGGGGAGGCCAATGAGCAGTTCTTC.

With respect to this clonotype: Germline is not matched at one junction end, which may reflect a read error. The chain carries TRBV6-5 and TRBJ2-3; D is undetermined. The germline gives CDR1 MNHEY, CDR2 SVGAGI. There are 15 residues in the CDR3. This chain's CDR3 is CASSYHTPSTDTQYF. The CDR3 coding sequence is TGTGCCAGCAGTTACCACACCCCCAGCACTGATACGCAGTATTTT.

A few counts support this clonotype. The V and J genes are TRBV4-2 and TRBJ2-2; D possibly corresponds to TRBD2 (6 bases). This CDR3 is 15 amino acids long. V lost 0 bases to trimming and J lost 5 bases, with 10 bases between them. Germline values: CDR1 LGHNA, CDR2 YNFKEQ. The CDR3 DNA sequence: TGTGCCAGCAGCCAAGATTACGGGAGTACCGGGGAGCTGTTTTTT. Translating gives CASSQDYGSTGELFF.

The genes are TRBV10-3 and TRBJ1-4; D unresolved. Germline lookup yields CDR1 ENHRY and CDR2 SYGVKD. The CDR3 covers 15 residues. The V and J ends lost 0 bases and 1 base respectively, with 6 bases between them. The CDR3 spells CAISESTGTNEKLFF. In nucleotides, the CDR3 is TGTGCCATCAGTGAGTCGACGGGAACTAATGAAAAACTGTTTTTT.

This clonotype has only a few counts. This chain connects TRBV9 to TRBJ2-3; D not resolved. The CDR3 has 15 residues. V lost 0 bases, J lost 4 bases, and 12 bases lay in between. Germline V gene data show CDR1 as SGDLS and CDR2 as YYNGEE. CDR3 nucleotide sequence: TGTGCCAGCAGCGTAGCCAGTCTCAGTCCAGATACGCAGTATTTT. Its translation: CASSVASLSPDTQYF.

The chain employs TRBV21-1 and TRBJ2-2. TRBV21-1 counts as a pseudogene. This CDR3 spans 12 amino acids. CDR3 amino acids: CASSKFLGELFF. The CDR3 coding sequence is TGTGCCAGCAGCAAATTTCTCGGGGAGCTGTTTTTT.

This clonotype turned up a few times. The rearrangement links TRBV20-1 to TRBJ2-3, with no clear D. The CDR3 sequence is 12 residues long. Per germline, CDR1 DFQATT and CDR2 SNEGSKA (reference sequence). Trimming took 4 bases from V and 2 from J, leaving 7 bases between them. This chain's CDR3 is CSAITDTDTQYF. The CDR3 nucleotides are TGCAGTGCTATTACCGACACAGATACGCAGTATTTT.

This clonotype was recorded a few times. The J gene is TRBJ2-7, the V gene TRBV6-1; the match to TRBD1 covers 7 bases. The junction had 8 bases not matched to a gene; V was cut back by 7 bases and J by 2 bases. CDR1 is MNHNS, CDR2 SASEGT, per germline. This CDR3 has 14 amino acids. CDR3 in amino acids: CASIPTTGAYEQYF. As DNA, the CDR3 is TGTGCCAGCATCCCAACCACAGGGGCCTACGAGCAGTACTTC.

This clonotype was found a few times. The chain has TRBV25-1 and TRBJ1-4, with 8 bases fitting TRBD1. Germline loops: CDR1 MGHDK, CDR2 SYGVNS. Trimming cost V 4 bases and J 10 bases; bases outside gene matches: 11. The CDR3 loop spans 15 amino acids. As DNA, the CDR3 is TGTGCCAGCAGTGGGACTGGGACAGGTTTTAGAAAACTGTTTTTT. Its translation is CASSGTGTGFRKLFF.